These 18 T cell receptor beta chains came from one sample sequenced in a study of blood T cell repertoires in COVID-19. This table comes from immunoSEQ multiplex PCR, and its TCRdb copy is limited to in-frame clones, with some not included. The sample records hundreds of thousands of clones, 75% to 90% being singletons. Material: peripheral blood. The receptor set was obtained from a woman between 50 and 59 years old with COVID-19, enrolled during active disease.

The V and J genes are TRBV12-5 and TRBJ2-3; 9 bases agree with TRBD1. The trim removed 7 bases at V and 0 bases at J, leaving 8 bases unmatched. Germline loops: CDR1 LGHNT, CDR2 FRNRAP. CDR3 length equals 16 residues. CDR3 nucleotide sequence: TGTGCTAGTGCCCTAGACAGGGGGACTAGCACAGATACGCAGTATTTT. Encoded protein: CASALDRGTSTDTQYF. The full variable domain, rest sourced from reference TRBV12-5 and TRBJ2-3, is DARVTQTPRHKVTEMGQEVTMRCQPILGHNTVFWYRQTMMQGLELLAYFRNRAPLDDSGMPKDRFSAEMPDATLATLKIQPSEPRDSAVYFCASALDRGTSTDTQYFGPGTRLTVL.

The chain combines TRBV29-1 with TRBJ1-1; no reliable D call. Germline CDR1 SQVTM, CDR2 ANQGSEA. This CDR3 has 13 residues. Trimming took off 4 bases at V and 1 base at J, with 10 bases between the two ends. In DNA, the CDR3 is TGCAGCGTTGGCAGGCACCAGAACACTGAAGCTTTCTTT. It translates to CSVGRHQNTEAFF. The complete variable domain, with remaining parts taken from reference TRBV29-1 and TRBJ1-1, reads SAVISQKPSRDICQRGTSLTIQCQVDSQVTMMFWYRQQPGQSLTLIATANQGSEATYESGFVIDKFPISRPNLTFSTLTVSNMSPEDSSIYLCSVGRHQNTEAFFGQGTRLTVV.

The genes are TRBV19 and TRBJ2-1, with 12 nucleotides matching TRBD2. From germline, CDR1 is LNHDA and CDR2 SQIVND (reference sequence). This CDR3 contains 17 residues. Trimming cost V 7 bases and J 7 bases; bases outside gene matches: 14. Here the CDR3 DNA reads TGTGCCAGTAAGGCGGCTAGCGGGAGGGCAGGTTGGAATGAGCAGTTCTTC. Amino acid sequence: CASKAASGRAGWNEQFF.

V usage is TRBV7-9 and J usage is TRBJ2-3; 11 bases map to TRBD2. The CDR3 covers 17 residues. V shed 1 base and J 6 bases; nucleotides not matched to a gene: 9. The germline CDR1 and CDR2 sequences are SEHNR and FQNEAQ (reference sequence). CDR3 loop: CASSLEGFTSGSDTQYF. CDR3 nucleotides: TGTGCCAGCAGCTTAGAAGGCTTTACTAGCGGGAGCGATACGCAGTATTTT.

This clone appeared a single time. This chain joins TRBV11-1 and TRBJ2-2; a possible D gene is TRBD1 (6 bases). This CDR3 spans 15 amino acids. Trimming stripped 5 bases from V and 1 base from J, with 11 bases between. Germline V lookup: CDR1 SGHAT, CDR2 FQDESV (reference sequence). The CDR3 sequence: CASSGVTGNTGELFF. Written as DNA, the CDR3 is TGTGCCAGCAGCGGGGTGACAGGGAACACCGGGGAGCTGTTTTTT.

For this clone: The same CDR3 is also encoded by other DNA sequences in this sample. The chain has TRBV2 and TRBJ2-3; TRBD1 aligns across 7 bases. V lost 5 bases and J lost 1; bases outside the gene matches: 3. Germline CDR1 reads SNHLY; CDR2 reads FYNNEI. This CDR3 has 14 amino acids. CDR3 sequence reads: CASSLTGGTDTQYF. For the CDR3, the DNA is TGTGCCAGCAGTTTAACAGGGGGCACAGATACGCAGTATTTT.

This chain connects TRBV2 to TRBJ2-7, with D possibly TRBD2 on 6 matching bases. The V end lost 4 bases, the J end lost 5 bases, and 9 bases lay between the germline ends. Germline V gives CDR1 SNHLY, CDR2 FYNNEI. The CDR3 totals 12 residues. This CDR3 is CASSAGVDEQYF. The CDR3 region has the DNA TGTGCCAGCAGTGCGGGGGTCGACGAGCAGTACTTC.

V usage is TRBV3-1 (or the pseudogene TRBV3-2) and J usage is TRBJ2-1; 8 bases map to TRBD2. Per germline, CDR1 LGHDT and CDR2 YNNKEL (reference sequence). Unmatched junction bases numbered 19, after V lost 4 bases and J lost 8 bases. The CDR3 has 18 residues. The CDR3 spells CASSRLGEGAGVSYEQFF. In DNA form, the CDR3 reads TGTGCCAGCAGCCGTCTTGGGGAAGGAGCGGGAGTTAGCTATGAGCAGTTCTTC.

The chain carries TRBV19 and TRBJ1-3, with D possibly TRBD1 on 6 matching bases. Germline loops: CDR1 LNHDA, CDR2 SQIVND (reference sequence). Trimming left V 4 bases short and J 4 bases short, with 14 bases between. This CDR3 is 15 amino acids long. The CDR3 nucleotides read TGTGCCAGTAGTACACCCACAGGGTTGGGAAACACCATATATTTT. It specifies CASSTPTGLGNTIYF.

The V call is TRBV7-2, the J call TRBJ1-5, with TRBD1 matching over 7 bases. CDR1 is SGHTA and CDR2 is FQGNSA in the germline V gene. This CDR3 has 14 residues. Trimming took 1 base from V and 7 from J; bases not matched to a gene: 4. CDR3 in DNA: TGTGCCAGCAGCTTAGTGACAGGGACACAGCCCCAGCATTTT. This gives the protein CASSLVTGTQPQHF.

The chain joins TRBV10-1 to TRBJ2-7, with unresolved D. The CDR3 sequence is 15 residues long. CDR1 is WNHNN, CDR2 SYGVQD, per germline (reference sequence). The V gene lost 8 bases and the J gene lost 3 bases, with 20 bases spanning the gap. As DNA, the CDR3 is TGCGCCAGCTTCGGAGTCCGTTCTCAGCTCTACGAGCAGTACTTC. This codes for CASFGVRSQLYEQYF.

The CDR3 spells CASSPPSGSTYEQYF. The CDR3 DNA reads as TGTGCCAGCTCACCACCGTCGGGTTCAACCTACGAGCAGTACTTC. The J gene is TRBJ2-7, the V gene TRBV18; D unclear. The CDR3 runs 15 residues. V lost 0 bases and J 2 bases, leaving 11 bases between the germline ends. Germline CDR1 and CDR2: KGHSH and LQKENI.

J is TRBJ1-2 and V is TRBV7-9; TRBD1 is a possible D gene (5 bases). V was cut by 5 bases and J by 2 bases, with 12 bases left in between. The CDR3 runs 14 residues. Germline CDR1 reads SEHNR; CDR2 reads FQNEAQ (reference sequence). The CDR3: CASSQGGRNYGYTF. The CDR3 DNA reads as TGTGCCAGCAGCCAGGGTGGAAGGAACTATGGCTACACCTTC.

This clone was observed a single time. This chain uses TRBV27 with TRBJ2-1; no reliable D call. This CDR3 contains 14 residues. With 3 bases removed from V and 3 bases from J, the gap between germline ends came to 9 bases. Germline V gene sequence: CDR1 MNHEY, CDR2 SMNVEV (reference sequence). CDR3 nucleotides: TGTGCCAGCAGTTTGGGCGAGTACTACAATGAGCAGTTCTTC. It is translated as CASSLGEYYNEQFF.

The chain combines TRBV5-4 with TRBJ1-2, with 7 bases matching TRBD1. CDR1 is SGHNT and CDR2 is YYREEE in the germline V gene (reference sequence). The J segment lost 5 bases and the V segment lost 0 bases, leaving 16 bases of the junction unmatched. This CDR3 contains 18 residues. The chain's CDR3 is CASSLEPEARGTSYGYTF. As DNA, the CDR3 is TGTGCCAGCAGCTTGGAACCGGAGGCCAGGGGGACGTCGTATGGCTACACCTTC.

The chain couples TRBV7-2 to TRBJ2-1, with a weak D call TRBD1 (5 bases). This CDR3 is 14 amino acids long. In germline, CDR1 is SGHTA, CDR2 FQGNSA. V lost 2 bases, J lost 4 bases, and 9 bases lay in between. The chain's CDR3 is CASSLTGQYNEQFF. DNA of the CDR3: TGTGCCAGCAGCTTAACCGGACAATACAATGAGCAGTTCTTC.

Here the CDR3 reads CASSRTGNTGELFF. CDR3 sequence (DNA): TGCGCCAGCAGCAGGACAGGGAACACCGGGGAGCTGTTTTTT. This sequence joins TRBV5-1 and TRBJ2-2; 7 bases agree with TRBD1. With V trimmed by 4 bases and J by 1 base, 1 base remained unmatched. The CDR3 covers 14 residues. Per germline, CDR1 SGHRS and CDR2 YFSETQ.

This rearrangement joins TRBV11-2 to TRBJ1-5, with D hard to call. This CDR3 comprises 16 residues. CDR1 and CDR2 (germline): SGHAT, FQNNGV. Trimming took off 0 bases at V and 6 bases at J, with 15 bases between the two ends. This CDR3 is CASSLDSSLRGQPQHF. CDR3 nucleotide sequence: TGTGCCAGCAGCTTAGATTCCTCTCTCCGCGGTCAGCCCCAGCATTTT.